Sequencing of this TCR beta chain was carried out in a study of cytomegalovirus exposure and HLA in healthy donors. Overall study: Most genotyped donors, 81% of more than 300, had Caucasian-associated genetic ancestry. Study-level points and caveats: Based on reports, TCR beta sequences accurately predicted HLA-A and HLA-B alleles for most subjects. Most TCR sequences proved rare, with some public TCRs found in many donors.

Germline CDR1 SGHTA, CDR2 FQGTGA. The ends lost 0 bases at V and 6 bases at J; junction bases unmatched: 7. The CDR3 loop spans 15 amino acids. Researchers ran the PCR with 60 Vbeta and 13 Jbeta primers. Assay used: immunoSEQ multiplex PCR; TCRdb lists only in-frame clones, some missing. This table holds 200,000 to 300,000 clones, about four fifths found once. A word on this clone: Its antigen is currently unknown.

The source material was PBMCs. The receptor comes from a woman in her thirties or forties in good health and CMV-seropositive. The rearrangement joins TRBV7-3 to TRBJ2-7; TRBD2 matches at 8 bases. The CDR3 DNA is TGTGCCAGCAGCTTAACTCGCGGGGGGTTCGGCGAGCAGTACTTC. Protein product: CASSLTRGGFGEQYF.